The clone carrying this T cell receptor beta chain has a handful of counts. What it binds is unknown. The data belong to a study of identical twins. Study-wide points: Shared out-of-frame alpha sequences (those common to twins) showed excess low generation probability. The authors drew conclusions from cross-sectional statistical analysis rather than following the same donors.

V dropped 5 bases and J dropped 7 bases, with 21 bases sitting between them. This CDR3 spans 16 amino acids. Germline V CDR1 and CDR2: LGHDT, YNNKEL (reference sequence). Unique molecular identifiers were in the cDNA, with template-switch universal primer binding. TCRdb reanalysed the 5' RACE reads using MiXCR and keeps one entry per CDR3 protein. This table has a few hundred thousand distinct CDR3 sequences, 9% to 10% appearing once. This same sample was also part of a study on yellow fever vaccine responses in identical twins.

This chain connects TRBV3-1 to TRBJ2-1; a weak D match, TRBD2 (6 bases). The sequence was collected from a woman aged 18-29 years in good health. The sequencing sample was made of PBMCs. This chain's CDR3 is CASSGGVGLPSNEQFF. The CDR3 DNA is TGTGCCAGCAGCGGAGGTGTTGGACTACCCTCAAATGAGCAGTTCTTC.